A single T cell receptor beta chain is shown here with its context. Its antigen remains unknown. This CDR3 is also generated by other DNA sequences in the sample. This sample is part of a study of shared clonotypes between healthy human individuals. The overall study: The study used three CD4 naive, three CD4 memory, two CD8 naive and one CD8 memory plate per donor. Overall study findings and caveats: Sharing across four donors was highest in naive CD4 (around 5%) and lowest in memory CD8 (0.4%).

The repertoire was sequenced with immunoSEQ multiplex PCR; TCRdb's copy has only in-frame clones and lacks some. The data contain 800,000 to 1,200,000 clones, approximately 80% of them singletons. In the CD4+ fraction, cells were divided into CD45RA+ naive and CD45RA-negative memory subsets. CDR1 SGHRS and CDR2 YFSETQ come from the germline V gene. The CDR3 consists of 15 residues. The V segment lost 2 bases and the J segment 3 bases; nucleotides outside the gene matches: 3. The source is a man aged 18-30 years in good health. Some clones in this sample may be carry-over from other donors' samples. This chain uses TRBV5-1 with TRBJ2-3; TRBD2 matches at 10 bases. The specimen sequenced was memory CD4+ T cells from PBMCs. Subset defined: CD45RA-negative fraction. The CDR3 nucleotides read TGCGCCAGCAGCTTAGCGGGAGGGCCAACAGATACGCAGTATTTT. Its translation: CASSLAGGPTDTQYF. The full variable domain, with the rest looked up from reference TRBV5-1 and TRBJ2-3, is KAGVTQTPRYLIKTRGQQVTLSCSPISGHRSVSWYQQTPGQGLQFLFEYFSETQRNKGNFPGRFSGRQFSNSRSEMNVSTLELGDSALYLCASSLAGGPTDTQYFGPGTRLTVL.